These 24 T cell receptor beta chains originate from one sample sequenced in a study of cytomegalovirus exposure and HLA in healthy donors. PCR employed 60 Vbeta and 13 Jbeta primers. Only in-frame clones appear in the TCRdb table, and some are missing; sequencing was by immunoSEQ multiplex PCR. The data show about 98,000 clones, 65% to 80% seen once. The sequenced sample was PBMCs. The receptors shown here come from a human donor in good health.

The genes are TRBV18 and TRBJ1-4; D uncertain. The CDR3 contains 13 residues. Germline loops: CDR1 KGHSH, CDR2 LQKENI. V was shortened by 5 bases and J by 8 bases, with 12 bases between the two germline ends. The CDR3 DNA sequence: TGTGCCAGCTCAACTAAAGTAGCGGAAAAACTGTTTTTT. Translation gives CASSTKVAEKLFF.

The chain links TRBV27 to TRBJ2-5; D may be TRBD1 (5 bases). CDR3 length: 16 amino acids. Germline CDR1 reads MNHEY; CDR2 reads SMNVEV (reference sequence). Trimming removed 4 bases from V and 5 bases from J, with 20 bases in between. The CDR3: CASSSTDSRPWETQYF. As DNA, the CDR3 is TGTGCCAGCAGTTCGACAGATAGCCGCCCCTGGGAGACCCAGTACTTC.

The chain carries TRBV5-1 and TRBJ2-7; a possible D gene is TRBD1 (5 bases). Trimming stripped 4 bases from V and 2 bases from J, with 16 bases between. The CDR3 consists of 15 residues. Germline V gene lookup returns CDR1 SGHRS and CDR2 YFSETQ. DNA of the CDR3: TGCGCCAGCAGCGAGCAGGGAACCGCAGCCTACGAGCAGTACTTC. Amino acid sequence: CASSEQGTAAYEQYF.

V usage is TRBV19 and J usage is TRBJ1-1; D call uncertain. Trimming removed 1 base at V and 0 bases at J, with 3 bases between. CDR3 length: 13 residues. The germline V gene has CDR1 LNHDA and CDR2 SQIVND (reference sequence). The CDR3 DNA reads TGTGCCAGTAGTATAGCGGTGAACACTGAAGCTTTCTTT. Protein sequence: CASSIAVNTEAFF.

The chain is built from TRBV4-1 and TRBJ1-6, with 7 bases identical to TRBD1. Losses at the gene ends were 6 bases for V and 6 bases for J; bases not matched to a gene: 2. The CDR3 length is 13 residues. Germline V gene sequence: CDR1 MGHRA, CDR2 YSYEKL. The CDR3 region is CASRGTVNSPLHF. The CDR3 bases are TGCGCCAGCAGGGGGACAGTTAATTCACCCCTCCACTTT.

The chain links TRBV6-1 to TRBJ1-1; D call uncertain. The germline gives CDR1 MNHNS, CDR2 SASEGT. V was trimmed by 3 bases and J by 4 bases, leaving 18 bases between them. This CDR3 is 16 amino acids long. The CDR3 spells CASSDGLQRWVTEAFF. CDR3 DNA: TGTGCCAGCAGTGACGGACTCCAACGGTGGGTCACTGAAGCTTTCTTT.

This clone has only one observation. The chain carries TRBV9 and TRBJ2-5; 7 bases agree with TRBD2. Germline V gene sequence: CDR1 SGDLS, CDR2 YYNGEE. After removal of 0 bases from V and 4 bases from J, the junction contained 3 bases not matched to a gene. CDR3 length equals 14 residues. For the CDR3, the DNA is TGTGCCAGCAGCGTAGGACTAGCCCTAGAGACCCAGTACTTC. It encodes CASSVGLALETQYF. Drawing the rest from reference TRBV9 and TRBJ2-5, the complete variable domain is DSGVTQTPKHLITATGQRVTLRCSPRSGDLSVYWYQQSLDQGLQFLIQYYNGEERAKGNILERFSAQQFPDLHSELNLSSLELGDSALYFCASSVGLALETQYFGPGTRLLVL.

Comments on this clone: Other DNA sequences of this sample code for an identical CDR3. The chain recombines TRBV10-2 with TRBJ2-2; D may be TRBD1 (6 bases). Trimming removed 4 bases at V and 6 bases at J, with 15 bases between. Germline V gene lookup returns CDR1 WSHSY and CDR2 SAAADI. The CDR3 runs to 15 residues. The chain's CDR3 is CASSVTGFPPGELFF. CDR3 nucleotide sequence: TGCGCCAGCAGTGTGACAGGATTTCCCCCCGGGGAGCTGTTTTTT.

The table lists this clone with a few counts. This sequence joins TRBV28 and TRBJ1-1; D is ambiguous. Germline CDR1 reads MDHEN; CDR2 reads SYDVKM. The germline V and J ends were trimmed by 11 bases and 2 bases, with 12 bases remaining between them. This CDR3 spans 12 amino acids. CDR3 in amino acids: CALTGQNTEAFF. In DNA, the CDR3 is TGTGCCCTGACGGGTCAAAACACTGAAGCTTTCTTT.

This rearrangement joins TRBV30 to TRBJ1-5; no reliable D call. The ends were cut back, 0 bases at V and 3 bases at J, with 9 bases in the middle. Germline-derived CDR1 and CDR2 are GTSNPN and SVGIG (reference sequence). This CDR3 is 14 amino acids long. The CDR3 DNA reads TGTGCCTGGAGTGTAGCCAGGAACAATCAGCCCCAGCATTTT. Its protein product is CAWSVARNNQPQHF.

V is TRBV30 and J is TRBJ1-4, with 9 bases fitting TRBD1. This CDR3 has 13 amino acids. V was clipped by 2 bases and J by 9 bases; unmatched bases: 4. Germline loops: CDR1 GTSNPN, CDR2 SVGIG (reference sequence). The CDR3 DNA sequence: TGTGCCTGGAGTCCGGGACAGGGTCAAAAACTGTTTTTT. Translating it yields CAWSPGQGQKLFF.

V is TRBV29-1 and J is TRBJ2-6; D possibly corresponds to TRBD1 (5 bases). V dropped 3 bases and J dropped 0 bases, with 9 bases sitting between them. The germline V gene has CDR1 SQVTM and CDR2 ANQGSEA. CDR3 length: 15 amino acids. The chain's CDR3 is CSVEKTDSGANVLTF. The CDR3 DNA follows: TGCAGCGTTGAGAAGACAGACTCTGGGGCCAACGTCCTGACTTTC.

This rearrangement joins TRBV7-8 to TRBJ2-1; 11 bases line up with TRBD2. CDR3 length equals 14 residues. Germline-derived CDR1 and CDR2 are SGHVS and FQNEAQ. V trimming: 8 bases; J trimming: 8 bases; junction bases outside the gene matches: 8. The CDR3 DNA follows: TGTGCCAGCGCGCTAGCGGGGGGCTCTGATGAGCAGTTCTTC. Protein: CASALAGGSDEQFF. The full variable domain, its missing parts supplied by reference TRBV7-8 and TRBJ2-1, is GAGVSQSPRYKVAKRGQDVALRCDPISGHVSLFWYQQALGQGPEFLTYFQNEAQLDKSGLPSDRFFAERPEGSVSTLKIQRTQQEDSAVYLCASALAGGSDEQFFGPGTRLTVL.

CDR3 sequence reads: CASSEDQQGAGYGYTF. CDR3 nucleotide sequence: TGTGCCAGCAGTGAAGATCAACAGGGGGCTGGCTATGGCTACACCTTC. The chain recombines TRBV6-1 with TRBJ1-2; 9 bases agree with TRBD1. With V trimmed by 1 base and J by 4 bases, 7 bases remained unmatched. Germline V gives CDR1 MNHNS, CDR2 SASEGT. This CDR3 region has 16 residues.

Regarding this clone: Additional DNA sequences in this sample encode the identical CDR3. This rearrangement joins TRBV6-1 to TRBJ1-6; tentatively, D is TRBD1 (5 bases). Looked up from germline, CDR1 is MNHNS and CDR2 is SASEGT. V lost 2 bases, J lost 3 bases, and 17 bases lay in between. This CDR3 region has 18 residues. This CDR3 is CASSERGFAASYNSPLHF. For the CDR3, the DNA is TGTGCCAGCAGTGAAAGGGGATTCGCGGCCAGCTATAATTCACCCCTCCACTTT.

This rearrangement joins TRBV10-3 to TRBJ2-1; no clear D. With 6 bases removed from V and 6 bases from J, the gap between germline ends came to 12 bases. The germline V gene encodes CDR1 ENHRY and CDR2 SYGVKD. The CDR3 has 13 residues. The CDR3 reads CAIRPVSGNEQFF. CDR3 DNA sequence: TGTGCCATCAGACCCGTTTCAGGCAATGAGCAGTTCTTC.

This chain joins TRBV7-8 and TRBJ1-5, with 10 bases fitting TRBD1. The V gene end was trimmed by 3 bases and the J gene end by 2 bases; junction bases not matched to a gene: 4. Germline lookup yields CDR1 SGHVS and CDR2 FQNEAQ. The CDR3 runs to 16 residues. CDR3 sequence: CASSFRDRGGNQPQHF. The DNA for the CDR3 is TGTGCCAGCAGCTTCCGGGACAGGGGAGGCAATCAGCCCCAGCATTTT.

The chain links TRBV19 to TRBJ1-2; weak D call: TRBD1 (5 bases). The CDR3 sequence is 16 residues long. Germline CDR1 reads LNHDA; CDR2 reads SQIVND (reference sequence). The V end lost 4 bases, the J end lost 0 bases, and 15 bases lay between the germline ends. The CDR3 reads CASSNGAGGSNYGYTF. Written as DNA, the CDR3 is TGTGCCAGTAGTAACGGGGCCGGGGGATCTAACTATGGCTACACCTTC.

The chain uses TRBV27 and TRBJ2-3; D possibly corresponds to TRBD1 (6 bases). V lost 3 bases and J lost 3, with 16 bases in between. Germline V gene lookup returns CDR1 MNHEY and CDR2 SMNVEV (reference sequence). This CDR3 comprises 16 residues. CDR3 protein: CASSFMDSLWTDTQYF. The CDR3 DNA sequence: TGTGCCAGCAGTTTTATGGACAGCCTGTGGACAGATACGCAGTATTTT.

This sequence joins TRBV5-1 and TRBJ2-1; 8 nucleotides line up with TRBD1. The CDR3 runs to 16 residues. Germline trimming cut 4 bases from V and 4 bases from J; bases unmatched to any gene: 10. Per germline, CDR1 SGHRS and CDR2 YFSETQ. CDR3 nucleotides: TGCGCCAGCAGCCCCGACGGGACAGGTGCTTACAATGAGCAGTTCTTC. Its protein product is CASSPDGTGAYNEQFF. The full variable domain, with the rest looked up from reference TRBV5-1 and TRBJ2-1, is KAGVTQTPRYLIKTRGQQVTLSCSPISGHRSVSWYQQTPGQGLQFLFEYFSETQRNKGNFPGRFSGRQFSNSRSEMNVSTLELGDSALYLCASSPDGTGAYNEQFFGPGTRLTVL.

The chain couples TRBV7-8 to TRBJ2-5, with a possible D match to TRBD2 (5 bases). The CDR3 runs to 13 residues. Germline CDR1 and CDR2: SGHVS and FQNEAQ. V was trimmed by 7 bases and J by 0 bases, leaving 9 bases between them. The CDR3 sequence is CASIPDYQETQYF. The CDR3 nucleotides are TGTGCCAGCATTCCGGACTACCAAGAGACCCAGTACTTC.

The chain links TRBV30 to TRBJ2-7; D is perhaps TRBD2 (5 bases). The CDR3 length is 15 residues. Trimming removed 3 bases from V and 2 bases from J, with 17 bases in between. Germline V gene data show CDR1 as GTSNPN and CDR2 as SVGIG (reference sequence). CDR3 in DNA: TGTGCCTGGAGCGCGGGTTTCCAGATCACCTACGAGCAGTACTTC. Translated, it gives CAWSAGFQITYEQYF.

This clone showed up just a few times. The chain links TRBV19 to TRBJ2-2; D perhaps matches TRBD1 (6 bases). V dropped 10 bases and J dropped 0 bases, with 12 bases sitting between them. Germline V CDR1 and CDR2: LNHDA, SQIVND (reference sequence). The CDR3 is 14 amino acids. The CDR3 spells CATTRGTNTGELFF. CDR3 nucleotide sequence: TGTGCCACTACCAGGGGCACGAACACCGGGGAGCTGTTTTTT.

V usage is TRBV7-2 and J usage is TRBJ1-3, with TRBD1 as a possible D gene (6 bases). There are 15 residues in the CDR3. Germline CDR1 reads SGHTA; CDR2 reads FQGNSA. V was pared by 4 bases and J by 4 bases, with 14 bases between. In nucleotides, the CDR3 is TGTGCCAGCAGCTCCGTCAGGGGTTTCGGAAACACCATATATTTT. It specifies CASSSVRGFGNTIYF.